One T cell receptor beta chain is described in this entry. V gave up 5 bases and J gave up 3 bases; unmatched junction bases: 7. The CDR3 length is 15 residues. Germline V gene lookup returns CDR1 LNHDA and CDR2 SQIVND (reference sequence). Under the authors' procedure: Reference gene primer amplification in the assay estimated nucleated cell counts. Sequencing used immunoSEQ multiplex PCR; TCRdb keeps in-frame clones, though not all of them. D and trimming come from the DNA, and the V and J calls and clone size come from that table. The sample holds some 180,000 clones; about four fifths are singletons and the top ten take approximately 7.3%. This sample is drawn from a study of blood T cell repertoires in COVID-19. Study background: From T cells, B-cell-depleted T cells, or PBMCs came the material, which was cDNA or gDNA.

The V call is TRBV19, the J call TRBJ2-1, with TRBD2 matching over 7 bases. The sequenced sample was peripheral blood. The sequence came from a human donor in a cohort sampled during active COVID-19. The CDR3 DNA follows: TGTGCCAGTAGTGCAACTAGCGCCGGCTACAATGAGCAGTTCTTC. It codes for CASSATSAGYNEQFF.